These 5 T cell receptor beta chains were sequenced from one sample in a study of Ad26.COV2.S vaccination and SARS-CoV-2 variants (dated by TCRdb to about 2021). Libraries were made using the immunoSEQ multiplex PCR assay. TCRdb took this table from immuneACCESS and kept in-frame rearrangements with V and J called. Such tables lack part of the clones; where checked against another copy, unresolved V genes explain under half of the gap, and the rest is unexplained. The table for this sample lists some 320,000 clones; around 84% of them were counted only once. The ten largest clones add up to approximately 2% of the sample. The treatment or condition label of this sample denotes: 19 received Ad26.COV2.S at low or high dose, single or two shots; about 5 received placebo; per-sample allocation not given. For vaccine and placebo recipients, repertoires were sequenced using samples collected on day 63 after the first injection.

The sequencing here drew on peripheral blood, taken in a trial of Ad26.COV2.S vaccine versus placebo. The receptors were sampled from a person between 18 and 60 years old who received the Ad26.COV2.S COVID-19 vaccine or a placebo.

This chain joins TRBV2 and TRBJ1-2; 12 bases agree with TRBD1. The ends lost 7 bases at V and 5 bases at J; junction bases unmatched: 14. This CDR3 contains 17 residues. Per the germline V gene, CDR1 is SNHLY and CDR2 is FYNNEI. The CDR3 loop reads CASTLAGTGGRGYGYTF. DNA for the CDR3: TGTGCCAGCACCCTAGCCGGGACAGGGGGCCGGGGGTATGGCTACACCTTC.

The chain employs TRBV5-4 and TRBJ2-2, with 8 nucleotides matching TRBD2. Per germline, CDR1 SGHNT and CDR2 YYREEE (reference sequence). Trimming at V came to 8 bases and at J to 7 bases, leaving 13 bases not matched to a gene. This CDR3 has 15 residues. The CDR3: CASQRRGGDLGELFF. For the CDR3, the DNA is TGTGCCAGTCAAAGACGGGGGGGCGATCTCGGGGAGCTGTTTTTT. Drawing the rest from reference TRBV5-4 and TRBJ2-2, the complete variable domain is ETGVTQSPTHLIKTRGQQVTLRCSSQSGHNTVSWYQQALGQGPQFIFQYYREEENGRGNFPPRFSGLQFPNYSSELNVNALELDDSALYLCASQRRGGDLGELFFGEGSRLTVL.

V usage is TRBV6-2 or TRBV6-3 and J usage is TRBJ2-7; D is unclear. The CDR3 extends over 12 amino acids. Germline V lookup: CDR1 MNHEY, CDR2 SVGEGT. The germline V and J ends were trimmed by 6 bases and 6 bases, with 12 bases remaining between them. The CDR3 loop is CASSQSIREQYF. The CDR3 bases are TGTGCCAGCAGCCAGTCCATCCGCGAGCAGTACTTC.

V is TRBV7-2 and J is TRBJ2-1; 9 bases line up with TRBD1. V was pared by 3 bases and J by 5 bases, with 5 bases of the junction left unmatched. CDR3 length: 15 amino acids. Germline values: CDR1 SGHTA, CDR2 FQGNSA. The CDR3 reads CASSFETGGHNEQFF. In nucleotides, the CDR3 is TGTGCCAGCAGCTTCGAGACAGGGGGGCACAATGAGCAGTTCTTC.

This clone was seen once. DNA of the CDR3: TGTGCCAGCGCCAAGAACATTCTCGGGGGGGTAGGAACTGAAGCTTTCTTT. This codes for CASAKNILGGVGTEAFF. The chain joins TRBV3-1 (or the pseudogene TRBV3-2) to TRBJ1-1; possible D gene TRBD1, 5 bases. This CDR3 region has 17 residues. Germline CDR1 LGHDT, CDR2 YNNKEL (reference sequence). Trimming removed 8 bases from V and 5 bases from J, with 27 bases in between.